This TCR beta chain derives from a study of cytomegalovirus exposure and HLA in healthy donors. Study conclusions and caveats: V segments that were indistinguishable, TRBV6-2 and TRBV6-3 among them, were omitted from analysis. It was reportedly the case that the classifier diagnosed cytomegalovirus status with high specificity and sensitivity.

Trimming removed 5 bases at V and 0 bases at J, with 11 bases between. The length of the CDR3 is 15 residues. Germline V gene lookup returns CDR1 SSHAT and CDR2 FNYEAQ (reference sequence). Both 60 Vbeta primers and 13 Jbeta primers went into the PCR. Repertoires were generated with immunoSEQ multiplex PCR, while TCRdb's copy carries only in-frame clones and drops some. This listing includes about 150,000 clones. With respect to this clone: Its specificity is not known.

This chain joins TRBV7-7 and TRBJ1-3; D not certain. The sequence came from a man aged 30 to 45 in good health and CMV-seronegative. Sequencing used PBMCs. The CDR3 region is CASSEIEGSGNTIYF. The CDR3 region has the DNA TGTGCCAGCAGCGAGATTGAGGGCTCTGGAAACACCATATATTTT.